Reported below is one T cell receptor (beta chain). CDR3 length equals 13 residues. The V gene end was trimmed by 7 bases and the J gene end by 5 bases; junction bases not matched to a gene: 9. Germline V gives CDR1 SQVTM, CDR2 ANQGSEA. The sample originates from a study of blood T cell repertoires in COVID-19. Measured with immunoSEQ multiplex PCR; TCRdb has only the in-frame clones, and not every one. The sample lists fewer than 350,000 clones, 65% to 90% occurring once. The clonotype was recovered from a woman aged 40 to 50 with acute COVID-19. Source material: PBMCs or T cells enriched from blood (not recorded which). This chain connects TRBV29-1 to TRBJ2-7, with TRBD1 identical over 9 bases. The CDR3 DNA sequence: TGCAGCGCCTCCCGGGACAGGGACCACGAGCAGTACTTC. As protein: CSASRDRDHEQYF.